The clone carrying this TCR beta chain was recorded a few times. Data came from immunoSEQ multiplex PCR; TCRdb stores just in-frame clones and leaves some out. The profile shows 37,000 or so clones, 70% to 90% of them singletons. This specimen comes from a study of OX40 agonist ivuxolimab in advanced cancers. The origin of this receptor is an adult with an advanced solid tumor such as melanoma, head and neck, liver or kidney cancer. The sample here was CD4+ or CD8+ T cells sorted from blood, taken in a trial of the OX40 agonist ivuxolimab.

The CDR3 sequence is CASSIGVRVETEAFF. CDR3 nucleotide sequence: TGTGCCAGTAGTATAGGGGTGCGGGTTGAAACTGAAGCTTTCTTT. The chain recombines TRBV19 with TRBJ1-1, with no clear D. In germline, CDR1 is LNHDA, CDR2 SQIVND (reference sequence). The CDR3 is made up of 15 amino acids. V gave up 1 base and J gave up 5 bases, with 14 bases separating them.